The rows below give T cell receptor beta chains drawn from one sample of a study of T cell responses to AZD1222 COVID-19 vaccine. Clones were sequenced by immunoSEQ multiplex PCR, and TCRdb holds only the in-frame ones, with some missing. This sample yields around 150,000 clones, of which 75% to 95% are seen a single time; 3% to 3.5% belongs to the top ten. The material was peripheral blood, obtained 28 days after the second AZD1222 dose. The receptors were gathered from an adult who received the AZD1222 COVID-19 vaccine. Both conserved end residues are part of each CDR3. Fields, in order: V gene, D gene, CDR3 length, clone size, J gene, CDR3 protein, CDR3 DNA. D genes are given only for firm matches. Not all rows give a size; the values are once, few, many and, for expanded clones, a class.

v_gene: TRBV30
d_gene: .
len: 14
abundance: few
j_gene: TRBJ1-6
CDR3aa: CAWSVVSGASPLHF
CDR3nt: TGTGCCTGGAGTGTGGTTTCTGGGGCATCACCCCTCCACTTT

v_gene: TRBV5-6
d_gene: .
len: 16
abundance: .
j_gene: TRBJ2-2
CDR3aa: CASSLASQGLTGELFF
CDR3nt: TGTGCCAGCAGCTTGGCTTCGCAGGGCCTCACCGGGGAGCTGTTTTTT

v_gene: TRBV27
d_gene: .
len: 15
abundance: .
j_gene: TRBJ2-3
CDR3aa: CASSLQDTGADTQYF
CDR3nt: TGTGCCAGCAGTTTGCAGGACACGGGGGCAGATACGCAGTATTTT

v_gene: TRBV7-7
d_gene: .
len: 15
abundance: .
j_gene: TRBJ2-5
CDR3aa: CASSLVGGDMETQYF
CDR3nt: TGTGCCAGCAGCTTAGTTGGGGGAGATATGGAGACCCAGTACTTC

v_gene: TRBV7-8
d_gene: TRBD1
len: 14
abundance: .
j_gene: TRBJ1-2
CDR3aa: CASSGQGGTYGYTF
CDR3nt: TGTGCCAGCAGTGGACAGGGGGGGACTTATGGCTACACCTTC

v_gene: TRBV4-1
d_gene: .
len: 13
abundance: .
j_gene: TRBJ1-2
CDR3aa: CASSQERADGYTF
CDR3nt: TGCGCCAGCAGCCAAGAAAGGGCAGACGGCTACACCTTC

v_gene: TRBV15
d_gene: TRBD1
len: 17
abundance: .
j_gene: TRBJ1-2
CDR3aa: CATSSVAGTEPLYGYTF
CDR3nt: TGTGCCACCAGCTCCGTGGCCGGGACAGAACCCCTCTATGGCTACACCTTC

v_gene: TRBV30
d_gene: TRBD1
len: 14
abundance: .
j_gene: TRBJ1-6
CDR3aa: CAWSEGAGHSPLHF
CDR3nt: TGTGCCTGGAGTGAGGGGGCAGGGCATTCACCCCTCCACTTT

v_gene: TRBV7-9
d_gene: .
len: 12
abundance: .
j_gene: TRBJ2-3
CDR3aa: CASSTDSYHPYF
CDR3nt: TGTGCCAGCAGCACGGACTCCTATCATCCGTATTTT

v_gene: TRBV5-1
d_gene: TRBD2
len: 12
abundance: .
j_gene: TRBJ2-1
CDR3aa: CASSGLVTEQFF
CDR3nt: TGCGCCAGCAGCGGACTAGTCACTGAGCAGTTCTTC

v_gene: TRBV6-5
d_gene: .
len: 13
abundance: .
j_gene: TRBJ1-5
CDR3aa: CASREVGGQPQHF
CDR3nt: TGTGCCAGCAGAGAGGTGGGGGGTCAGCCCCAGCATTTT

v_gene: TRBV13
d_gene: TRBD2
len: 15
abundance: .
j_gene: TRBJ2-1
CDR3aa: CASSAVAGSYNEQFF
CDR3nt: TGTGCCAGCAGCGCCGTAGCGGGAAGCTACAATGAGCAGTTCTTC

v_gene: TRBV11-2
d_gene: .
len: 15
abundance: .
j_gene: TRBJ1-2
CDR3aa: CASSLDRGQTYGYTF
CDR3nt: TGTGCCAGCAGCTTAGATCGGGGACAAACCTATGGCTACACCTTC

v_gene: TRBV11-2
d_gene: .
len: 16
abundance: .
j_gene: TRBJ2-1
CDR3aa: CASSSQGGKNYNEQFF
CDR3nt: TGTGCCAGCAGCTCCCAGGGGGGAAAAAACTACAATGAGCAGTTCTTC

v_gene: TRBV11-2
d_gene: .
len: 13
abundance: .
j_gene: TRBJ1-5
CDR3aa: CASSFGADQPQHF
CDR3nt: TGTGCCAGCAGCTTTGGGGCAGATCAGCCCCAGCATTTT

v_gene: TRBV19
d_gene: .
len: 13
abundance: .
j_gene: TRBJ1-2
CDR3aa: CASSPDRYYGYTF
CDR3nt: TGTGCCAGTAGTCCGGACAGATACTATGGCTACACCTTC

v_gene: TRBV3-1/TRBV3-2
d_gene: .
len: 15
abundance: .
j_gene: TRBJ2-3
CDR3aa: CASSQVRGGAGAQYF
CDR3nt: TGTGCCAGCAGCCAAGTTAGAGGGGGGGCCGGGGCGCAGTATTTT

v_gene: TRBV9
d_gene: .
len: 16
abundance: .
j_gene: TRBJ2-7
CDR3aa: CASSVLSSGLPHEQYF
CDR3nt: TGTGCCAGCAGCGTCTTGTCAAGTGGGCTCCCCCACGAGCAGTACTTC

v_gene: TRBV5-1
d_gene: TRBD2
len: 15
abundance: once
j_gene: TRBJ2-7
CDR3aa: CASSLTRTSGYEQYF
CDR3nt: TGCGCCAGCAGCTTGACACGGACTAGCGGCTACGAGCAGTACTTC

v_gene: TRBV12-3/TRBV12-4
d_gene: .
len: 13
abundance: .
j_gene: TRBJ1-2
CDR3aa: CASSLKQNYGYTF
CDR3nt: TGTGCCAGCAGTTTGAAACAGAACTATGGCTACACCTTC

v_gene: TRBV11-2
d_gene: .
len: 15
abundance: .
j_gene: TRBJ2-2
CDR3aa: CASSLEFRNTGELFF
CDR3nt: TGTGCCAGCAGCTTAGAGTTCAGGAACACCGGGGAGCTGTTTTTT

v_gene: TRBV27
d_gene: .
len: 15
abundance: once
j_gene: TRBJ2-2
CDR3aa: CASSLSDQGTGELFF
CDR3nt: TGTGCCAGCAGTTTATCGGACCAGGGAACCGGGGAGCTGTTTTTT

v_gene: TRBV18
d_gene: .
len: 14
abundance: .
j_gene: TRBJ1-2
CDR3aa: CASSPEGENYGYTF
CDR3nt: TGTGCCAGCTCACCAGAAGGGGAGAACTATGGCTACACCTTC

v_gene: TRBV27
d_gene: .
len: 13
abundance: .
j_gene: TRBJ1-5
CDR3aa: CASSLDSNQPQHF
CDR3nt: TGTGCCAGCAGTTTGGATAGCAATCAGCCCCAGCATTTT

v_gene: TRBV28
d_gene: .
len: 13
abundance: .
j_gene: TRBJ1-6
CDR3aa: CASSLTNNSPLHF
CDR3nt: TGTGCCAGCAGTCTGACCAATAATTCACCCCTCCACTTT

v_gene: TRBV3-1/TRBV3-2
d_gene: .
len: 15
abundance: .
j_gene: TRBJ1-6
CDR3aa: CASSQAGSYNSPLHF
CDR3nt: TGTGCCAGCAGCCAAGCCGGCTCCTATAATTCACCCCTCCACTTT

v_gene: TRBV11-1
d_gene: TRBD1
len: 15
abundance: .
j_gene: TRBJ1-1
CDR3aa: CASSLGAGGNTEAFF
CDR3nt: TGTGCCAGCAGCTTAGGAGCAGGGGGCAACACTGAAGCTTTCTTT

v_gene: TRBV5-1
d_gene: .
len: 17
abundance: .
j_gene: TRBJ2-5
CDR3aa: CASSLGTYRDLQETQYF
CDR3nt: TGCGCCAGCAGCTTGGGGACCTACAGGGACCTCCAAGAGACCCAGTACTTC

v_gene: TRBV4-1
d_gene: .
len: 17
abundance: once
j_gene: TRBJ2-3
CDR3aa: CASSQDGASRRTDTQYF
CDR3nt: TGCGCCAGCAGCCAAGATGGGGCCTCGAGGAGGACAGATACGCAGTATTTT

v_gene: TRBV7-9
d_gene: TRBD1
len: 15
abundance: few
j_gene: TRBJ1-6
CDR3aa: CASSLDRGANSPLHF
CDR3nt: TGTGCCAGCAGCTTAGACAGGGGGGCTAATTCACCCCTCCACTTT

v_gene: TRBV6-5
d_gene: TRBD2
len: 15
abundance: .
j_gene: TRBJ2-2
CDR3aa: CATSKAGVDTGELFF
CDR3nt: TGTGCCACCAGCAAAGCGGGAGTAGACACCGGGGAGCTGTTTTTT